This T cell receptor (beta chain) was identified during a study of shared clonotypes between healthy human individuals. General study points: With few donors, the genetic and exposure-history diversity represented was limited. Among non-shared clonotypes, generation probabilities were lower than among those shared by all four donors.

On this clone itself: Its antigen is unidentified.

Naive CD8 populations comprised CD45RO-negative cells positively selected for CCR7, excluding terminally differentiated effector memory CD45RA+ cells. CDR1 is SGHNT and CDR2 is YYREEE in the germline V gene (reference sequence). This CDR3 has 16 residues. V was cut by 1 base and J by 4 bases, with 17 bases left in between. Repertoires were generated with immunoSEQ multiplex PCR, while TCRdb's copy carries only in-frame clones and drops some. This sample has about 1.9 million clones, with just under 95% found just once. Sequenced material: naive CD8+ T cells from PBMCs. The chain recombines TRBV5-4 with TRBJ2-5, with D tentatively TRBD2 (6 bases). The receptor comes from a man younger than 35 in good health. Some clones in this sample may be carry-over from other donors' samples. CDR3 coding DNA: TGTGCCAGCAGCTTGTCAATCCGGGAGTCAGGAGAGACCCAGTACTTC. This encodes CASSLSIRESGETQYF.